This T cell receptor (beta chain) emerged from a study of T cells in Graves' hyperthyroidism and ophthalmopathy. The study, taken as a whole, reports: Most thyroid clonotypes that were expanded above 0.001 also turned up in blood.

The V segment lost 7 bases and the J segment 3 bases; nucleotides outside the gene matches: 14. Germline CDR1 is MNHEY and CDR2 is SMNVEV (reference sequence). The CDR3 runs to 19 residues. This clonotype was counted ten times or more. What it binds is unknown. Authors of the study amplified TCR beta CDR3 regions from RNA transcripts. TCR CDR3 underwent first-round RT-PCR with the HTBI primer set. TCRdb passed the multiplex PCR reads through MiXCR, listing each CDR3 protein once. This table has over 300,000 distinct CDR3 sequences, approximately 15% appearing once. The TCR comes from a woman aged 60 to 75 with Graves' hyperthyroidism. The chain has TRBV27 and TRBJ2-1; 14 nucleotides match TRBD2. The material sequenced was blood. CDR3 sequence reads: CASTALGTSGSGRYNEQFF. CDR3 nucleotide sequence: TGTGCCAGCACCGCACTCGGGACTAGCGGGAGTGGCCGCTACAATGAGCAGTTCTTC.